The entry below describes one T cell receptor beta chain. This CDR3 contains 11 residues. V shed 6 bases and J shed 1 base, with 3 bases lying between them. Germline CDR1 is SGHTA and CDR2 is FQGNSA. The data were taken from a study of blood T cell repertoires in COVID-19. Method: immunoSEQ multiplex PCR; TCRdb's copy keeps in-frame clones and lacks some. Of about 280,000 clones in the sample, 85% are singletons; the top ten hold about an eighth. Sequences were obtained from peripheral blood. The V call is TRBV7-2, the J call TRBJ1-1; D not resolved. This clonotype originated in a human donor in a cohort sampled during active COVID-19. Written as DNA, the CDR3 is TGTGCCAGCAGGGCGAACACTGAAGCTTTCTTT. It is translated as CASRANTEAFF.